This T cell receptor beta chain is from a study of T cell changes during pregnancy in multiple sclerosis. The method was immunoSEQ multiplex PCR; TCRdb's version includes in-frame clones alone and lacks a portion of them. The table has approximately 60,000 clones, roughly 92% seen once. The germline gives CDR1 SGHDT, CDR2 YYEEEE. With 0 bases removed from V and 2 bases from J, the gap between germline ends came to 15 bases. The CDR3 contains 16 residues. Sequenced material: CD8+ T cells from peripheral blood mononuclear cells, taken in the third trimester of pregnancy. This clonotype was sampled from a female donor with multiple sclerosis, enrolled in a pregnancy study. V gene TRBV5-6 combines with J gene TRBJ2-7, with D possibly matching TRBD2 (6 bases). CDR3 nucleotides: TGTGCCAGCAGCTTGGAGAGGGACTGGGTCGCCTACGAGCAGTACTTC. It encodes CASSLERDWVAYEQYF.